These T cell receptor beta chains were read from a single sample in a study of neurological immune-mediated disorders. In TCRdb, the 5' RACE reads were re-called with MiXCR into one record per CDR3 protein. There are over 25,000 distinct CDR3 sequences in the sample; around 12% occur only once, and almost 8% lies in the top ten. The material sequenced was PBMCs. The receptors here all came from a man between 60 and 70 years old in good health. The CDR3 runs from the conserved cysteine through the conserved F or W. A D gene is named only where the DNA matches it firmly. Expanded clones get a size class; other rows say once, few or many, or leave the size out.

clone_size	v_call	j_call	d_call	cdr3_aa	cdr3_nt
many	TRBV20-1	TRBJ1-5	-	CSATRGNQPQHF	TGCAGTGCTACCAGGGGAAATCAGCCCCAGCATTTT
many	TRBV2	TRBJ2-1	-	CASSEAGPKQFF	TGTGCCAGCAGTGAAGCGGGGCCTAAGCAGTTCTTC
-	TRBV7-2	TRBJ2-5	-	CASRLVSETQYF	TGTGCCAGCCGACTAGTGTCAGAGACCCAGTACTTC
many	TRBV7-9	TRBJ1-1	-	CASSLGLGRRTEAFF	TGTGCCAGCAGCTTAGGTTTAGGGAGAAGAACTGAAGCTTTCTTT
many	TRBV9	TRBJ1-4	-	CASSVSQQSNEKLFF	TGTGCCAGCAGCGTCTCCCAACAGTCTAATGAAAAACTGTTTTTT
many	TRBV5-1	TRBJ2-7	-	CASRFQGGSYEQYF	TGCGCCAGCAGATTCCAAGGTGGGAGCTACGAGCAGTACTTC
many	TRBV7-9	TRBJ1-1	-	CASSPGGVEAFF	TGTGCCAGCAGCCCGGGGGGTGTTGAAGCTTTCTTT
many	TRBV5-1	TRBJ1-2	TRBD1	CASKSRTGGADGYTF	TGCGCCAGCAAATCCCGGACAGGGGGCGCCGATGGCTACACCTTC
many	TRBV5-6	TRBJ2-1	-	CASSLVGDPNHEQFF	TGTGCCAGCAGCTTGGTGGGGGACCCTAACCATGAGCAGTTCTTC
many	TRBV5-5	TRBJ1-6	-	CASSLPYNSPLHF	TGTGCCAGCAGCTTACCATATAATTCACCCCTCCACTTT
many	TRBV14	TRBJ1-6	-	CASSQVLGQNNSPLHF	TGTGCCAGCAGCCAAGTCCTAGGACAAAATAATTCACCCCTCCACTTT
many	TRBV5-6	TRBJ2-1	-	CASSLGRSSYNEQFF	TGTGCCAGCAGCTTGGGCAGGAGCTCCTACAATGAGCAGTTCTTC
many	TRBV6-6	TRBJ1-5	-	CASSPPGKTPQHF	TGTGCCAGCAGTCCCCCCGGTAAAACGCCCCAGCATTTT
many	TRBV20-1	TRBJ2-7	-	CSATGQSDEQYF	TGCAGTGCTACCGGACAGAGTGACGAGCAGTACTTC
many	TRBV28	TRBJ2-1	-	CASSLDVTYNEQFF	TGTGCCAGCAGTTTAGACGTGACCTACAATGAGCAGTTCTTC
-	TRBV30	TRBJ1-5	-	CAWSLSAQPQHF	TGTGCCTGGAGTCTCTCCGCCCAGCCCCAGCATTTT
many	TRBV12-3/TRBV12-4	TRBJ1-4	TRBD1	CASSVQGIQGLFF	TGTGCCAGCAGTGTACAGGGGATACAAGGGCTGTTTTTT
-	TRBV19	TRBJ1-5	TRBD1	CASSIVGTEQPQHF	TGTGCCAGTAGTATAGTTGGGACAGAACAGCCCCAGCATTTT
few	TRBV5-1	TRBJ2-7	-	CASRTGIEGHEQYF	TGCGCCAGCAGAACCGGGATAGAAGGCCACGAGCAGTACTTC
many	TRBV20-1	TRBJ2-7	TRBD1	CSALGQGAHEQYF	TGCAGTGCTTTGGGACAGGGGGCACACGAGCAGTACTTC
many	TRBV4-3	TRBJ2-5	-	CASSQGSTGEETQYF	TGCGCCAGCAGCCAAGGGTCGACTGGAGAAGAGACCCAGTACTTC
many	TRBV4-3	TRBJ2-1	TRBD2	CASSQDSGRSGDEQFF	TGCGCCAGCAGCCAAGATAGCGGGAGGTCGGGCGATGAGCAGTTCTTC
many	TRBV28	TRBJ2-7	-	CASSLRGGEQYF	TGTGCCAGCAGTTTAAGAGGGGGCGAGCAGTACTTC
many	TRBV24-1	TRBJ2-3	TRBD2	CATSPGTSQDTQYF	TGTGCCACCAGTCCCGGGACTAGCCAAGATACGCAGTATTTT
many	TRBV6-6	TRBJ2-7	-	CASSYSHYEQYF	TGTGCCAGCAGTTACTCGCACTACGAGCAGTACTTC
many	TRBV5-6	TRBJ1-2	-	CASSSQGQEYYGYTF	TGTGCCAGCAGCTCGCAGGGGCAGGAGTACTATGGCTACACCTTC
many	TRBV9	TRBJ1-6	-	CASSVAPINSPLHF	TGTGCCAGCAGCGTAGCTCCGATTAATTCACCCCTCCACTTT
many	TRBV5-6	TRBJ2-2	-	CASSLVRGRDGELFF	TGTGCCAGCAGCTTGGTACGGGGGCGAGACGGGGAGCTGTTTTTT
-	TRBV20-1	TRBJ2-2	TRBD2	CSASPLAGVYTGELFF	TGCAGTGCTAGTCCCCTAGCGGGAGTATATACCGGGGAGCTGTTTTTT
many	TRBV6-6	TRBJ2-7	TRBD1	CASSYLQGAYEQYF	TGTGCCAGCAGTTACTTACAGGGGGCCTACGAGCAGTACTTC
many	TRBV7-3	TRBJ2-3	-	CASSLQGLSDTQYF	TGTGCCAGCAGCCTTCAGGGTTTGAGTGATACGCAGTATTTT
many	TRBV12-3/TRBV12-4	TRBJ2-5	-	CASSLTETQYF	TGTGCCAGCAGTTTAACTGAGACCCAGTACTTC
many	TRBV7-2	TRBJ1-1	-	CASSLRGGARDTEAFF	TGTGCCAGCAGCTTGAGGGGAGGGGCCAGGGACACTGAAGCTTTCTTT
many	TRBV5-1	TRBJ2-7	-	CASSLFLGYEQYF	TGCGCCAGCAGCTTGTTTCTGGGCTACGAGCAGTACTTC
many	TRBV5-1	TRBJ1-2	-	CASSLAGDPGYGYTF	TGCGCCAGCAGCTTGGCGGGGGACCCTGGCTATGGCTACACCTTC
-	TRBV7-2	TRBJ2-3	TRBD1	CASRSPVTGGPDTQYF	TGTGCCAGCCGCTCCCCCGTGACAGGGGGACCAGATACGCAGTATTTT
many	TRBV10-3	TRBJ2-2	TRBD1	CAINGQADTGELFF	TGTGCCATCAACGGACAGGCCGACACCGGGGAGCTGTTTTTT
many	TRBV7-2	TRBJ2-1	TRBD2	CASSWGLADYNEQFF	TGTGCCAGCAGCTGGGGACTAGCGGACTACAATGAGCAGTTCTTC
-	TRBV4-2	TRBJ2-5	-	CASSRRPGTEGQETQYF	TGTGCCAGCAGCCGACGTCCCGGGACGGAAGGGCAAGAGACCCAGTACTTC
many	TRBV12-3/TRBV12-4	TRBJ2-7	-	CASSFGPNDYEQYF	TGTGCCAGCAGTTTCGGACCGAACGACTACGAGCAGTACTTC
many	TRBV6-2/TRBV6-3	TRBJ2-1	TRBD2	CASSYSGTTYNEQFF	TGTGCCAGCAGTTACTCTGGGACTACTTACAATGAGCAGTTCTTC
few	TRBV5-1	TRBJ2-3	TRBD1	CASSFGTGAADTQYF	TGCGCCAGCAGCTTCGGAACAGGGGCGGCAGATACGCAGTATTTT
-	TRBV7-2	TRBJ2-2	-	CASSRPCGNTGELFF	TGTGCCAGCAGCCGCCCCTGTGGAAACACCGGGGAGTTGTTTTTT
many	TRBV6-1	TRBJ1-2	-	CASSEFRTYGYTF	TGTGCCAGCAGTGAGTTCAGGACCTATGGCTACACCTTC
many	TRBV7-3	TRBJ2-2	-	CASSLTGTQNTGELFF	TGTGCCAGCAGCCTAACGGGGACACAGAACACCGGGGAGCTGTTTTTT
many	TRBV2	TRBJ2-3	-	CASSWTARRDTQYF	TGTGCCAGCAGCTGGACAGCGCGTAGAGATACGCAGTATTTT
many	TRBV20-1	TRBJ1-5	-	CSASAGTHQPQHF	TGCAGTGCTAGCGCCGGGACCCATCAGCCCCAGCATTTT
many	TRBV7-2	TRBJ2-5	TRBD2	CASSLGLRGAGEETQYF	TGTGCCAGCAGCTTAGGACTACGAGGGGCGGGAGAAGAGACCCAGTACTTC
medium-sized	TRBV7-9	TRBJ2-3	-	CASTRGSDTDTQYF	TGTGCCAGCACTCGGGGGAGCGACACAGATACGCAGTATTTT
medium-sized	TRBV5-1	TRBJ2-1	-	CASSEGGNNEQFF	TGCGCCAGCAGCGAGGGGGGGAACAATGAGCAGTTCTTC
many	TRBV5-1	TRBJ2-1	TRBD2	CASSLDSGDYNEQFF	TGCGCCAGCAGCTTGGACAGCGGGGACTACAATGAGCAGTTCTTC